This TCR beta chain comes out of a study of cytotoxic CD8 clonotypes in ibrutinib-treated CLL. Study at large: Researchers reported over 9 relapsed/refractory and about 15 treatment-naive patients, 17 to 18 of them IGHV unmutated.

The assay was immunoSEQ multiplex PCR, and TCRdb's table has in-frame clones only and misses some. Of about 310,000 clones in the sample, roughly 79% were seen once. The germline CDR1 and CDR2 sequences are SGHKS and YYEKEE (reference sequence). Trimming left V 0 bases short and J 0 bases short, with 13 bases between. This CDR3 spans 17 amino acids. Regarding the study as a whole: Clonotypes that were public were uncommon, and they contracted or stayed stable on treatment. Elevated clonality accompanied ibrutinib response, with a return toward baseline values at progression.

Genomic DNA in an amount of around 2.2 micrograms was extracted from cryopreserved PBMCs and used for the preparation of TCR beta libraries. In regard to this clone: Antigen specificity is unknown.

The rearrangement joins TRBV5-5 to TRBJ1-3; tentative D call: TRBD1 (6 bases). Material: PBMCs, obtained before ibrutinib treatment. This TCR came from a human donor with chronic lymphocytic leukemia. In nucleotides, the CDR3 is TGTGCCAGCAGCTTGGCCTCTTCAGGGGCCTCTGGAAACACCATATATTTT. The encoded protein is CASSLASSGASGNTIYF.